A single sample gave rise to the 7 T cell receptor beta chains below, sequenced in a study of Ad26.COV2.S vaccination and SARS-CoV-2 variants (dated by TCRdb to about 2021). Explained via the paper, the treatment or condition label denotes: some 20 received Ad26.COV2.S at low or high dose, single or two shots; 5 received placebo; per-sample allocation not given. For vaccine and placebo recipients, repertoires were sequenced using samples collected on day 63 after the first injection. Libraries came from the immunoSEQ multiplex PCR assay. Not all clones reach the TCRdb copy of this immuneACCESS table, which keeps in-frame sequences only. Checked studies attribute under half of the gap to unresolved V genes and leave the rest unexplained. The sample yields around 300,000 clones; 90% were counted once. 5.5% of the sample lies in the top ten. This sample comprised peripheral blood, obtained in a trial of Ad26.COV2.S vaccine versus placebo. These receptors originate from a person between 18 and 60 years old who received the Ad26.COV2.S COVID-19 vaccine or a placebo.

This chain links TRBV3-1 (or the pseudogene TRBV3-2) with TRBJ2-2; no reliable D call. The CDR3 extends over 14 amino acids. Germline CDR1 LGHDT, CDR2 YNNKEL (reference sequence). V was pared by 5 bases and J by 7 bases, with 14 bases between. The CDR3 nucleotides are TGTGCCAGCAGCAACCAACCAATGGGCGGGGAGCTGTTTTTT. Its translation is CASSNQPMGGELFF.

The chain has TRBV6-5 and TRBJ1-2; D gene uncertain. V was cut by 2 bases and J by 8 bases, with 12 bases left in between. Germline V gene sequence: CDR1 MNHEY, CDR2 SVGAGI. This CDR3 has 13 residues. The CDR3 bases are TGTGCCAGCAGTTACGGGGTTCGTGGGGGCTACACCTTC. Translated, it gives CASSYGVRGGYTF.

Worth noting for this clone: Other DNA sequences from this sample encode an identical CDR3 as well. J is TRBJ1-5 and V is TRBV4-1; D is ambiguous. V lost 0 bases to trimming and J lost 5 bases, with 8 bases between them. Per germline, CDR1 MGHRA and CDR2 YSYEKL. This CDR3 spans 14 amino acids. CDR3 in DNA: TGCGCCAGCAGCCAAGAATCCGGGTATCAGCCCCAGCATTTT. Amino acids: CASSQESGYQPQHF.

The genes are TRBV5-6 and TRBJ1-4; D is unclear. Germline CDR1 is SGHDT and CDR2 is YYEEEE. This CDR3 region has 12 residues. The V and J ends lost 1 base and 8 bases respectively, with 6 bases between them. The CDR3 sequence: CASSLRREKLFF. CDR3 nucleotide sequence: TGTGCCAGCAGCTTGAGGCGGGAAAAACTGTTTTTT.

The rearrangement joins TRBV13 to TRBJ1-1, with D uncertain. The CDR3 is 14 amino acids. Germline lookup yields CDR1 PRHDT and CDR2 FYEKMQ (reference sequence). The V gene lost 4 bases and the J gene lost 1 base, with 10 bases spanning the gap. CDR3 in amino acids: CASSSMDGNTEAFF. CDR3 nucleotides: TGTGCCAGCAGCTCGATGGACGGGAACACTGAAGCTTTCTTT. The full variable domain, in which reference TRBV13 and TRBJ1-1 provide the parts outside the CDR3, is AAGVIQSPRHLIKEKRETATLKCYPIPRHDTVYWYQQGPGQDPQFLISFYEKMQSDKGSIPDRFSAQQFSDYHSELNMSSLELGDSALYFCASSSMDGNTEAFFGQGTRLTVV.

This chain joins TRBV7-2 and TRBJ1-2; D ambiguous. The V end lost 0 bases, the J end lost 5 bases, and 19 bases lay between the germline ends. Germline values: CDR1 SGHTA, CDR2 FQGNSA. The length of the CDR3 is 17 residues. The CDR3 DNA is TGTGCCAGCAGCTTAGCGACCGGGAGCCCCTCACTATATGGCTACACCTTC. It encodes CASSLATGSPSLYGYTF.

In its sample, this clone was seen a few times. The chain uses TRBV10-3 and TRBJ2-1; 8 bases match TRBD2. The V gene's germline CDR1 is ENHRY and CDR2 SYGVKD. The junction had 8 bases not matched to a gene; V was cut back by 2 bases and J by 5 bases. This CDR3 spans 16 amino acids. The CDR3 loop is CAISERETGGDNEQFF. The CDR3 nucleotides are TGTGCCATCAGTGAGAGGGAAACGGGGGGGGACAATGAGCAGTTCTTC.